The clone carrying this TCR beta chain turned up a few times. The antigen is not known. The sample belongs to a study of molecular identifiers for immune sequencing clone quantification. RNA fractions of 10%, 30% or 50% and about 18,000 to 1,000,000 sorted cells were the source of naive CD8 libraries. When naive CD8 T cells were sorted, they were gated as CD8+CD4-CCR7+CD45RA+. Points from the study as a whole: Clones exceeding 20 RNA copies carried over 98% of effector molecules but under 1% of naive-cell molecules.

The authors built bulk TCR libraries by previously described methods with listed TCR primers. TCRdb itself ran the PCR reads through MiXCR, one entry per CDR3 protein. The sample shows roughly 65,000 distinct CDR3 sequences, under 20% of them seen only once. This clonotype was sampled from a human donor in good health. Some libraries in this study had Jurkat cell RNA spiked in. The sequenced sample was naive CD8+ T cells from blood, with Jurkat cell RNA spiked in. Subset described: FACS-sorted CD8+CD4-CCR7+CD45RA+ naive T cells.

The CDR3 DNA sequence: TGTGCCAGCAGTTTGACAGGAGAATACTACGAGCAGTACTTC. Amino acids: CASSLTGEYYEQYF. The chain uses TRBV28 and TRBJ2-7, with D perhaps matching TRBD1 (6 bases). CDR3 size: 14 residues. V was trimmed by 3 bases and J by 3 bases, leaving 12 bases between them. CDR1 MDHEN and CDR2 SYDVKM come from the germline V gene.